This TCR beta chain was retrieved from a study of control samples from healthy donors and cancer patients. The CDR3 runs 15 residues. Germline values: CDR1 SGDLS, CDR2 YYNGEE. Losses at the gene ends were 2 bases for V and 4 bases for J; bases not matched to a gene: 6. Sequenced by immunoSEQ multiplex PCR; TCRdb stores in-frame clones only, minus some. The sample consists of 150,000 or so clones, under 95% of them appearing once. The sequenced sample consisted of blood. The chain carries TRBV9 and TRBJ2-7, with TRBD2 matching 10 bases. This sequence was found in a young man in good health. CDR3 nucleotide sequence: TGTGCCAGCAGCGTCGGGGGACTAGCGCCTTACGAGCAGTACTTC. Residues: CASSVGGLAPYEQYF.